A selection of T cell receptor beta chains follows, all from one sample in a study of T-cell reconstitution after alpha-beta-depleted transplantation in children. TCRdb called the PCR reads again in MiXCR, with one record for every CDR3 protein. The sample holds some 300,000 distinct CDR3 sequences; less than 9.5% are singletons and the top ten take approximately 9%. This specimen consisted of peripheral blood, obtained 360 days after TCRalphabeta/CD19-depleted stem cell transplant. The receptors come from a female patient aged 2 to 10 who had a stem cell transplant for Fanconi anemia, so the T cells may come from the graft donor. Both conserved end residues are part of each CDR3. Each record gives: D gene, CDR3 length, clone size, V gene, J gene, CDR3 DNA, CDR3 protein. A D gene is named only where the DNA matches it firmly. Expanded clones are given a class, and other clones once, few, many or no size at all.

>-|18|many|TRBV15|TRBJ2-1
TGTGCCACCAGCAGAGACCAACCTAAACAGAGCTCCTACAATGAGCAGTTCTTC
CATSRDQPKQSSYNEQFF
>-|14|many|TRBV27|TRBJ1-2
TGTGCCAGCAGTTTATCGAGGGGGTTGGGTGGCTACACCTTC
CASSLSRGLGGYTF
>-|15|many|TRBV4-1|TRBJ2-1
TGCGCCAGCAGCCAAGATAGGTACTCGGCCAATGAGCAGTTCTTC
CASSQDRYSANEQFF
>-|15|few|TRBV4-1|TRBJ2-7
TGCGCCAGCAGCCAAGACCCGACAGGCTACTACGAGCAGTACTTC
CASSQDPTGYYEQYF
>TRBD1|14|many|TRBV11-2|TRBJ2-2
TGTGCCAGCAGCTTGACAGGGGCCACCGGGGAGCTGTTTTTT
CASSLTGATGELFF
>-|12|many|TRBV7-9|TRBJ2-3
TGTGCCAGCAGCCCACACACAGATACGCAGTATTTT
CASSPHTDTQYF
>TRBD2|12|many|TRBV7-7|TRBJ2-5
TGTGCCTGTTCTGCGGGGGGGGAGACCCAGTACTTC
CACSAGGETQYF
>TRBD1|14|-|TRBV5-1|TRBJ2-5
TGCGCCAGCAGCTTGACAGGGGGCTGGGAGACCCAGTACTTC
CASSLTGGWETQYF
>-|14|many|TRBV5-5|TRBJ1-5
TGTGCCAGCAGCGGTGCCGGGAGCAATCAGCCCCAGCATTTT
CASSGAGSNQPQHF
>-|13|few|TRBV6-1|TRBJ2-7
TGTGCCAGCAGTGATGGCTTCTCCTACGAGCAGTACTTC
CASSDGFSYEQYF
>-|12|many|TRBV20-1|TRBJ2-7
TGCAGTGCTAGTTCAGCAAGCTACGAGCAGTACTTC
CSASSASYEQYF
>-|12|-|TRBV7-2|TRBJ2-7
TGTGCCAGCAGCTCCCTGACTAACGAGCAGTACTTC
CASSSLTNEQYF